This entry describes one T cell receptor beta chain. Unmatched junction bases numbered 12, after V lost 4 bases and J lost 0 bases. The germline V gene encodes CDR1 SGHRS and CDR2 YFSETQ. The CDR3 sequence is 17 residues long. The PCR used 60 Vbeta and 13 Jbeta primers. Assay: immunoSEQ multiplex PCR; the TCRdb copy retains only in-frame clones and omits some. The sample shows approximately 210,000 clones, about four fifths of them seen only once. The data were taken from a study of cytomegalovirus exposure and HLA in healthy donors. Study-wide background: Unique TCRs numbering roughly 85 million, obtained from HLA-typed donors, made up an early data release.

The genes are TRBV5-1 and TRBJ2-7; 8 bases align to TRBD1. The sample was PBMCs. The sequence came from a woman aged 40 to 55 in good health and CMV-seronegative. The CDR3 nucleotides are TGCGCCAGCAGCCGATACCTTACAGGGGGAAACTCCTACGAGCAGTACTTC. It yields the protein CASSRYLTGGNSYEQYF.